This TCR beta chain was observed in a study of cytomegalovirus exposure and HLA in healthy donors. Study overall: It was reported in a later analysis that the same platform had been used for the 120 validation repertoires as for the 550 to 700 first-cohort repertoires.

In the case of this clone: Its target is not known.

Notes on the study in general: CMV antigen specificity was confirmed in vitro for a few CMV-associated chains. The investigators catalogued about 170 TCR beta chains as cytomegalovirus-associated. Within the roughly 120 validation repertoires, first-cohort TCR clusters tended to co-occur, according to a later analysis.

Trimming cost V 1 base and J 5 bases; bases outside gene matches: 11. CDR3 length: 16 amino acids. In germline, CDR1 is SGHVS, CDR2 FQNEAQ. Sequencing was performed with immunoSEQ multiplex PCR; in TCRdb, only in-frame clones are kept and a portion is missing. This sample has about 170,000 clones, with around nine tenths found just once. This rearrangement joins TRBV7-8 to TRBJ2-7, with TRBD2 matching 7 bases. This clonotype was obtained from a man aged 18 to 30 in good health and CMV-seropositive. The sequencing sample was made of PBMCs. CDR3 residues: CASSLEGRGGRDEQYF. In DNA, the CDR3 is TGTGCCAGCAGCTTAGAGGGGAGGGGAGGTAGAGACGAGCAGTACTTC.